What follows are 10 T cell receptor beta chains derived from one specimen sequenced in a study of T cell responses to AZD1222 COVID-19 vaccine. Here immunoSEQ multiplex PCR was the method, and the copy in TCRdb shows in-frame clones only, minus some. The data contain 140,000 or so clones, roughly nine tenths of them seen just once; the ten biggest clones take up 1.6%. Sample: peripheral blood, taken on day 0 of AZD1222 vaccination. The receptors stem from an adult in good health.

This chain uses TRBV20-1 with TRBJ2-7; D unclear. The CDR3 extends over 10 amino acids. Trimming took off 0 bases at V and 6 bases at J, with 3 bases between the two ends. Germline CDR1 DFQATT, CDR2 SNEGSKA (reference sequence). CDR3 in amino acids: CSAREGEQYF. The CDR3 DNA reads TGCAGTGCTAGAGAGGGCGAGCAGTACTTC.

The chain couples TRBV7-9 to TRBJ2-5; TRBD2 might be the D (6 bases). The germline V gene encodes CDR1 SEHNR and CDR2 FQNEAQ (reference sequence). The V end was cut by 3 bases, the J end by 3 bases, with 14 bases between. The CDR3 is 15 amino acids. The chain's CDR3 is CASSFLGRGKETQYF. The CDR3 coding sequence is TGTGCCAGCAGCTTTTTGGGACGGGGGAAAGAGACCCAGTACTTC.

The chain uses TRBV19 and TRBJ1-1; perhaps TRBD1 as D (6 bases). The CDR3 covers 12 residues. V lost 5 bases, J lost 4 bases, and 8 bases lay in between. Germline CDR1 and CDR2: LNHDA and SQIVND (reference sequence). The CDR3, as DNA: TGTGCCAGTAGTCGGACAGTCACTGAAGCTTTCTTT. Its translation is CASSRTVTEAFF.

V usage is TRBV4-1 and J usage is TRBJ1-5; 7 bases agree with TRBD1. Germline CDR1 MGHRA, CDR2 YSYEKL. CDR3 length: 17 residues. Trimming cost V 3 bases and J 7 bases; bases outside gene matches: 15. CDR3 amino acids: CASSQKTTGPLPQPQHF. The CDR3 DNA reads TGCGCCAGCAGCCAGAAAACGACAGGGCCCTTGCCCCAGCCCCAGCATTTT.

CDR3: CASSMRAGRGTEAFF. Written as DNA, the CDR3 is TGTGCCAGTAGTATGCGGGCAGGCCGGGGCACTGAAGCTTTCTTT. The chain is built from TRBV19 and TRBJ1-1; D gene ambiguous. In germline, CDR1 is LNHDA, CDR2 SQIVND (reference sequence). CDR3 length: 15 residues. Trimming removed 3 bases at V and 4 bases at J, with 15 bases between.

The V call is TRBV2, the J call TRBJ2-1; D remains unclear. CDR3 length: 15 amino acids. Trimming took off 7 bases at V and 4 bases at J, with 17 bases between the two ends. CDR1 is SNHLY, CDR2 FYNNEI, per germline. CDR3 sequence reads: CASNVNGGYYNEQFF. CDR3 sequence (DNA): TGTGCCAGCAATGTGAACGGCGGCTATTACAATGAGCAGTTCTTC.

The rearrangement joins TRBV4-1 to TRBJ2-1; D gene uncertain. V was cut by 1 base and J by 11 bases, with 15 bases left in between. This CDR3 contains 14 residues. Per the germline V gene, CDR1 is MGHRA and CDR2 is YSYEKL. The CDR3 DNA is TGCGCCAGCAGCCAAGGGGCCCTAGTTTTTAAGCAGTTCTTC. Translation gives CASSQGALVFKQFF.

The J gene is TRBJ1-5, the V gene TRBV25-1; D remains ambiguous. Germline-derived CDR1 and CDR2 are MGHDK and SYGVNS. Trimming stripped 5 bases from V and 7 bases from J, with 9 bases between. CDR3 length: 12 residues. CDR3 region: CASSRTGQPQHF. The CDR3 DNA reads TGTGCCAGCAGTCGGACGGGGCAGCCCCAGCATTTT. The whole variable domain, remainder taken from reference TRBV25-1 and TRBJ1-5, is EADIYQTPRYLVIGTGKKITLECSQTMGHDKMYWYQQDPGMELHLIHYSYGVNSTEKGDLSSESTVSRIRTEHFPLTLESARPSHTSQYLCASSRTGQPQHFGDGTRLSIL.

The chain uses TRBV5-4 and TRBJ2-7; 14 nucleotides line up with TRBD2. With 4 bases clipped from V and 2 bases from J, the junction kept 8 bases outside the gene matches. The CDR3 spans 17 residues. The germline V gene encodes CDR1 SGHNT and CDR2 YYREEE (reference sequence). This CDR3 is CASSTGTSGGNAYEQYF. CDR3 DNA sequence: TGTGCCAGCAGCACCGGGACTAGCGGGGGTAATGCCTACGAGCAGTACTTC.

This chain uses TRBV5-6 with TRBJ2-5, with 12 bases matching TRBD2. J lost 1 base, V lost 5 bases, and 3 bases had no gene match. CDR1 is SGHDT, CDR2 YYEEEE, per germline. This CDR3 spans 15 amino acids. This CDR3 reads CASSGLAGTQETQYF. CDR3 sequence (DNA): TGTGCCAGCAGTGGACTAGCGGGAACCCAAGAGACCCAGTACTTC.